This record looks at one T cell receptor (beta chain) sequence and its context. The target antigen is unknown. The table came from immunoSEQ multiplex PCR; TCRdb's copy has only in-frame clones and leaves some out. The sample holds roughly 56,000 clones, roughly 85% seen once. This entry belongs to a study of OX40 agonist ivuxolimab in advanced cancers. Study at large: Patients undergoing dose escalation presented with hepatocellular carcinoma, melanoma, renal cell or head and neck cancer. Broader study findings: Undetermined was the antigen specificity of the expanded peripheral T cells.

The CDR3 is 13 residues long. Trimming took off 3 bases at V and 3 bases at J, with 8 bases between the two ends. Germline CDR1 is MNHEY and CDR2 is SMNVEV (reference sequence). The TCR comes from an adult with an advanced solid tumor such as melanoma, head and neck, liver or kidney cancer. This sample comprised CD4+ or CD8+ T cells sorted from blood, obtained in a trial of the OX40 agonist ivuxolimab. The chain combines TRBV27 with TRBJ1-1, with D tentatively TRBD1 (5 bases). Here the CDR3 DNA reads TGTGCCAGCAGTTTGGCGGGGCACACTGAAGCTTTCTTT. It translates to CASSLAGHTEAFF.